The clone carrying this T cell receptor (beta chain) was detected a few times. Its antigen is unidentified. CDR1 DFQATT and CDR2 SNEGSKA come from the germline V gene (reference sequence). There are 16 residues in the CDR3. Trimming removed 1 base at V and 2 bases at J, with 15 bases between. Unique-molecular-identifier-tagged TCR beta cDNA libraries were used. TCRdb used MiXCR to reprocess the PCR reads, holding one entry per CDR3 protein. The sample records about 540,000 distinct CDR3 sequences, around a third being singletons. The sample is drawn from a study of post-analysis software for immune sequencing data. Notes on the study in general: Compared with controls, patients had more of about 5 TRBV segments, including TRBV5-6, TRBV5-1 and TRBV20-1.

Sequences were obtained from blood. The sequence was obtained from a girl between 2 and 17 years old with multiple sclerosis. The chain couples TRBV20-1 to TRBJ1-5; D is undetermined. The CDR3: CSARGRISYGNQPQHF. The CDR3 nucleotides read TGCAGTGCTAGAGGACGGATTTCTTATGGCAATCAGCCCCAGCATTTT.